Shown below are 9 T cell receptor beta chains from a single sample sequenced in a study of T cell repertoires in cytomegalovirus infection. Antigen specificity for these receptors is unknown. TCRdb re-called the reads with MiXCR, one entry per CDR3 protein. Of just under 500,000 distinct CDR3 sequences detected, roughly a third appear once; the ten largest clones hold roughly a sixth. This specimen was cultured PBMCs, taken from culture after CMV antigen stimulation. The receptors originated from a human donor in good health (CMV status not recorded). Some clones in this sample may be carry-over from other donors' samples.

The chain combines TRBV19 with TRBJ2-5; no clear D. CDR1 LNHDA and CDR2 SQIVND come from the germline V gene (reference sequence). The CDR3 totals 20 residues. Deletions cut 3 bases from V and 7 bases from J, with 33 bases between. CDR3 DNA sequence: TGTGCCAGTAGTATCCCCTCGACCTCTGCTGGCGACCACCCCGTAGGGACCCAGTACTTC. It translates to CASSIPSTSAGDHPVGTQYF.

This clonotype was observed a handful of times. The chain employs TRBV12-5 and TRBJ2-5; 8 bases are shared with TRBD2. The CDR3 consists of 17 residues. V gave up 0 bases and J gave up 2 bases; unmatched junction bases: 8. Germline V gives CDR1 LGHNT, CDR2 FRNRAP. The CDR3 is CASGLVRGGGPQETQYF. The CDR3 coding sequence is TGTGCTAGTGGTTTGGTACGGGGGGGAGGCCCTCAAGAGACCCAGTACTTC.

This chain connects TRBV20-1 to TRBJ2-4; 12 nucleotides agree with TRBD2. CDR3 length equals 18 residues. Germline lookup yields CDR1 DFQATT and CDR2 SNEGSKA (reference sequence). The V and J ends lost 3 bases and 0 bases, in that order; junction bases with no gene match: 9. As DNA, the CDR3 is TGCAGTGCTAGCCTACTAGCGGGAGGTTCCTTAGCCAAAAACATTCAGTACTTC. Encoded protein: CSASLLAGGSLAKNIQYF.

The chain carries TRBV27 and TRBJ2-3; maybe TRBD2 (6 bases). Germline V gene data show CDR1 as MNHEY and CDR2 as SMNVEV (reference sequence). Trimming took off 5 bases at V and 0 bases at J, with 15 bases between the two ends. This CDR3 is built from 16 residues. The CDR3 sequence is CASSLRDWVSTDTQYF. Here the CDR3 DNA reads TGTGCCAGCAGTCTCCGGGACTGGGTGAGCACAGATACGCAGTATTTT.

The rearrangement links TRBV6-5 to TRBJ2-7, with 10 positions matching TRBD2. CDR3 length equals 15 residues. V shed 6 bases and J 5 bases; nucleotides not matched to a gene: 10. Germline V gene data show CDR1 as MNHEY and CDR2 as SVGAGI. In DNA form, the CDR3 reads TGTGCCAGCAGCCAGCTAGCGGGAGTTGCCCACGAGCAGTACGTC. Protein: CASSQLAGVAHEQYV.

The chain employs TRBV7-3 and TRBJ2-1; maybe TRBD2 (7 bases). CDR1 is SGHTA and CDR2 is FQGTGA in the germline V gene. V gave up 0 bases and J gave up 7 bases, with 22 bases separating them. The CDR3 length is 18 residues. CDR3 DNA: TGTGCCAGCAGCTTAACCGGTCATGGGGGGGCGATTTCTAATGAGCAGTTCTTC. Translated: CASSLTGHGGAISNEQFF.

This clonotype appeared a few times. The gene calls are TRBV7-9 and TRBJ1-3, with D uncertain. The germline CDR1 and CDR2 sequences are SEHNR and FQNEAQ (reference sequence). The CDR3 sequence is 14 residues long. V lost 5 bases to trimming and J lost 2 bases, with 10 bases between them. The DNA of the CDR3 is TGTGCCAGCAGCCCTAGGAGGGCTGGAAACACCATATATTTT. This encodes CASSPRRAGNTIYF.

This clonotype occurred a few times. The chain links TRBV6-1 to TRBJ1-2; 8 positions agree with TRBD1. Germline V gene data show CDR1 as MNHNS and CDR2 as SASEGT. The CDR3 contains 12 residues. With V trimmed by 5 bases and J by 6 bases, 2 bases remained unmatched. The CDR3 here is CASSRQGNGYTF. The DNA for the CDR3 is TGTGCCAGCAGTCGACAGGGGAATGGCTACACCTTC.

The chain has TRBV5-4 and TRBJ2-1; 8 nucleotides line up with TRBD2. V shed 2 bases, J shed 9 bases, and the junction held 10 bases outside the gene matches. This CDR3 comprises 15 residues. Germline-derived CDR1 and CDR2 are SGHNT and YYREEE (reference sequence). Here the CDR3 DNA reads TGTGCCAGCAGCTTAGGTAGCGGGGACGTCGCTGAGCAGTTCTTC. Amino acid sequence: CASSLGSGDVAEQFF.